The subject of this entry is one T cell receptor (beta chain). Its specificity is not known. Looked up from germline, CDR1 is SGHRS and CDR2 is YFSETQ. There are 15 residues in the CDR3. Trimming shortened V by 0 bases and J by 7 bases, and 14 bases separated the two germline ends. This table comes from immunoSEQ multiplex PCR, and its TCRdb copy is limited to in-frame clones, with some not included. The sample lists around 25,000 clones; over 65% were seen once. The data were taken from a study of lymphopenia after photon versus proton radiotherapy. Findings and caveats of the study: After the lymphocyte nadir, photon-treated repertoires showed oligoclonal expansion, especially of CD8+ Temra cells. Post-nadir TCR diversity decline inversely tracked overall survival among those who died. Photon-treated patients lost naive T cells and TCR diversity; proton-treated stayed stable. Survival link was tested only in deceased patients; proton benefit remains a possibility.

The material sequenced was peripheral blood, taken from a patient treated with photon-based radiotherapy. This chain uses TRBV5-1 with TRBJ1-5; D is ambiguous. The receptor was derived from a man aged 35-49 years with gastric cancer. CDR3 region: CASSLGAGVGQPQHF. DNA for the CDR3: TGCGCCAGCAGCTTGGGGGCCGGGGTCGGGCAGCCCCAGCATTTT.